This is a list of T cell receptor beta chains from one sample in a study of blood T cell repertoires in COVID-19. Clones were sequenced by immunoSEQ multiplex PCR, and TCRdb holds only the in-frame ones, with some missing. Counted here are fewer than 450,000 clones, 88% occurring once; the ten biggest clones make up just under 7.5%. Sequenced sample: peripheral blood. Receptors originate from a woman in her 70s with COVID-19, enrolled during active disease. The CDR3 runs from the conserved cysteine through the conserved F or W. The D gene is left open where the match is weak. Only part of the rows carry a size: once, few, many, or a class if the clone is expanded.

clone size: -; D gene: -; J gene: TRBJ2-7; V gene: TRBV3-1/TRBV3-2; CDR3 protein: CASSQGFGYEQYF; CDR3 DNA: TGTGCCAGCAGCCAAGGGTTCGGCTACGAGCAGTACTTC
clone size: -; D gene: TRBD1; J gene: TRBJ1-3; V gene: TRBV27; CDR3 protein: CASSLYGTGLSGNTIYF; CDR3 DNA: TGTGCCAGCAGTTTATATGGGACAGGGCTTTCTGGAAACACCATATATTTT
clone size: -; D gene: -; J gene: TRBJ2-6; V gene: TRBV9; CDR3 protein: CASSVGLGESGANVLTF; CDR3 DNA: TGTGCCAGCAGCGTAGGCCTTGGGGAGTCTGGGGCCAACGTCCTGACTTTC
clone size: -; D gene: TRBD1; J gene: TRBJ1-1; V gene: TRBV7-9; CDR3 protein: CASSLTDREAFF; CDR3 DNA: TGTGCCAGCAGCCTCACGGACAGGGAAGCTTTCTTT
clone size: -; D gene: -; J gene: TRBJ1-1; V gene: TRBV18; CDR3 protein: CASSPLTGMDTEAFF; CDR3 DNA: TGTGCCAGCTCACCGTTAACAGGGATGGACACTGAAGCTTTCTTT
clone size: -; D gene: -; J gene: TRBJ2-6; V gene: TRBV7-6; CDR3 protein: CASSRDTSSGANVLTF; CDR3 DNA: TGTGCCAGCAGCCGGGACACAAGCTCTGGGGCCAACGTCCTGACTTTC
clone size: -; D gene: TRBD1; J gene: TRBJ1-5; V gene: TRBV2; CDR3 protein: CASSEGTGDQPQHF; CDR3 DNA: TGTGCCAGCAGTGAAGGGACAGGAGATCAGCCCCAGCATTTT
clone size: -; D gene: -; J gene: TRBJ1-1; V gene: TRBV6-6; CDR3 protein: CASSPPMNTEAFF; CDR3 DNA: TGTGCCAGCAGCCCCCCTATGAACACTGAAGCTTTCTTT
clone size: -; D gene: -; J gene: TRBJ1-1; V gene: TRBV10-3; CDR3 protein: CAISEREYTEAFF; CDR3 DNA: TGTGCCATCAGTGAAAGGGAGTACACTGAAGCTTTCTTT
clone size: few; D gene: TRBD2; J gene: TRBJ2-7; V gene: TRBV24-1; CDR3 protein: CATSDPAGGYEQYF; CDR3 DNA: TGTGCCACCAGTGATCCGGCGGGGGGGTACGAGCAGTACTTC
clone size: once; D gene: -; J gene: TRBJ1-1; V gene: TRBV19; CDR3 protein: CASSIVGEGVTEAFF; CDR3 DNA: TGTGCCAGTAGTATAGTGGGGGAGGGCGTGACTGAAGCTTTCTTT
clone size: -; D gene: TRBD1; J gene: TRBJ2-7; V gene: TRBV2; CDR3 protein: CASRTGGRYEQYF; CDR3 DNA: TGTGCCAGCAGAACAGGGGGACGCTACGAGCAGTACTTC
clone size: -; D gene: -; J gene: TRBJ1-1; V gene: TRBV7-3; CDR3 protein: CASSQDRMANTEAFF; CDR3 DNA: TGTGCCAGCAGCCAGGACAGAATGGCGAACACTGAAGCTTTCTTT
clone size: -; D gene: -; J gene: TRBJ1-1; V gene: TRBV5-1; CDR3 protein: CASSLGGQYTEAFF; CDR3 DNA: TGCGCCAGCAGCTTGGGAGGCCAGTACACTGAAGCTTTCTTT
clone size: -; D gene: TRBD2; J gene: TRBJ2-3; V gene: TRBV2; CDR3 protein: CASRRLAGRGDTQYF; CDR3 DNA: TGTGCCAGCAGGAGACTAGCGGGTAGGGGGGATACGCAGTATTTT
clone size: -; D gene: -; J gene: TRBJ2-7; V gene: TRBV7-2; CDR3 protein: CASSLEQGYEQYF; CDR3 DNA: TGTGCCAGCAGCTTAGAACAGGGCTACGAGCAGTACTTC
clone size: -; D gene: -; J gene: TRBJ2-5; V gene: TRBV7-2; CDR3 protein: CASSPPGLKSQTQYF; CDR3 DNA: TGTGCCAGCAGCCCGCCGGGACTCAAAAGCCAGACCCAGTACTTC
clone size: -; D gene: -; J gene: TRBJ1-2; V gene: TRBV30; CDR3 protein: CAWSPPRANYGYTF; CDR3 DNA: TGTGCCTGGAGCCCCCCGCGAGCTAACTATGGCTACACCTTC
clone size: -; D gene: -; J gene: TRBJ2-7; V gene: TRBV2; CDR3 protein: CASNTGERVQYF; CDR3 DNA: TGTGCCAGCAATACCGGGGAAAGGGTGCAGTACTTC
clone size: once; D gene: TRBD1; J gene: TRBJ2-5; V gene: TRBV19; CDR3 protein: CASSIWTGESETQYF; CDR3 DNA: TGTGCCAGTAGTATTTGGACAGGGGAATCAGAGACCCAGTACTTC
clone size: -; D gene: TRBD2; J gene: TRBJ2-3; V gene: TRBV30; CDR3 protein: CAWNASGGFLSTDTQYF; CDR3 DNA: TGTGCCTGGAACGCTAGCGGGGGTTTTTTGAGCACAGATACGCAGTATTTT
clone size: -; D gene: TRBD1; J gene: TRBJ1-1; V gene: TRBV14; CDR3 protein: CASSAQGAGTEAFF; CDR3 DNA: TGTGCCAGCAGCGCCCAGGGGGCCGGCACTGAAGCTTTCTTT
clone size: -; D gene: -; J gene: TRBJ2-6; V gene: TRBV7-8; CDR3 protein: CASSLVGRGKTGANVLTF; CDR3 DNA: TGTGCCAGCAGCTTAGTGGGTCGAGGGAAAACTGGGGCCAACGTCCTGACTTTC
clone size: few; D gene: -; J gene: TRBJ1-1; V gene: TRBV5-1; CDR3 protein: CASSFTGSTTEAFF; CDR3 DNA: TGCGCCAGCAGCTTCACAGGGTCGACCACTGAAGCTTTCTTT
clone size: -; D gene: -; J gene: TRBJ1-3; V gene: TRBV11-2; CDR3 protein: CASSSIQGQRNTIYF; CDR3 DNA: TGTGCCAGCAGCTCTATACAGGGTCAGCGAAACACCATATATTTT
clone size: few; D gene: -; J gene: TRBJ1-5; V gene: TRBV5-4; CDR3 protein: CASSLAGPGGNQPQHF; CDR3 DNA: TGTGCCAGCAGCTTGGCGGGTCCCGGCGGCAATCAGCCCCAGCATTTT
clone size: -; D gene: -; J gene: TRBJ2-6; V gene: TRBV5-4; CDR3 protein: CASSAGGLVAGANVLTF; CDR3 DNA: TGTGCCAGCAGCGCCGGAGGTCTAGTCGCTGGGGCCAACGTCCTGACTTTC
clone size: -; D gene: -; J gene: TRBJ1-3; V gene: TRBV30; CDR3 protein: CACKLQGNTIYF; CDR3 DNA: TGTGCCTGTAAGCTGCAAGGAAACACCATATATTTT
clone size: -; D gene: -; J gene: TRBJ1-2; V gene: TRBV4-2; CDR3 protein: CASSQDLLEGYTF; CDR3 DNA: TGTGCCAGCAGCCAAGATCTGTTGGAGGGCTACACCTTC
clone size: -; D gene: -; J gene: TRBJ2-1; V gene: TRBV7-9; CDR3 protein: CASSLERGQEQFF; CDR3 DNA: TGTGCCAGCAGCCTGGAACGAGGACAGGAGCAGTTCTTC
clone size: -; D gene: TRBD1; J gene: TRBJ1-2; V gene: TRBV19; CDR3 protein: CASKNGQAYHGYTF; CDR3 DNA: TGTGCCAGTAAAAATGGACAGGCGTATCATGGCTACACCTTC
clone size: -; D gene: TRBD1; J gene: TRBJ1-1; V gene: TRBV7-2; CDR3 protein: CASSSGTANTEAFF; CDR3 DNA: TGTGCCAGCAGCTCCGGGACAGCTAACACTGAAGCTTTCTTT
clone size: -; D gene: -; J gene: TRBJ1-1; V gene: TRBV9; CDR3 protein: CASSATANTEAFF; CDR3 DNA: TGTGCCAGCAGCGCGACAGCGAACACTGAAGCTTTCTTT
clone size: -; D gene: TRBD1; J gene: TRBJ1-1; V gene: TRBV18; CDR3 protein: CASSPTRDRGLNTEAFF; CDR3 DNA: TGTGCCAGCTCACCTACCCGGGACAGGGGGCTGAACACTGAAGCTTTCTTT
clone size: -; D gene: -; J gene: TRBJ1-1; V gene: TRBV30; CDR3 protein: CAWKSGGYTEAFF; CDR3 DNA: TGTGCCTGGAAGAGTGGGGGGTACACTGAAGCTTTCTTT